These 22 T cell receptor beta chains came from one sample sequenced in a study of T cell clonality in common variable immunodeficiency. Repertoires were generated with immunoSEQ multiplex PCR, while TCRdb's copy carries only in-frame clones and drops some. The sample was found to contain tens of thousands of clones, and every one recurs. The specimen sequenced was peripheral blood mononuclear cells. The receptors derive from a person aged 18-69 years in good health.

There are many counts of this clone. Read coverage stops 3 residues before the CDR3 terminus; the germline J gene supplies the remainder. This sequence joins TRBV19 and TRBJ2-6; D may be TRBD2 (5 bases). The CDR3 loop spans 16 amino acids. From germline, CDR1 is LNHDA and CDR2 SQIVND (reference sequence). The V gene lost 5 bases and the J gene lost 3 bases, with 14 bases spanning the gap. Here the CDR3 reads CASSPSGWYGANVLTF. The covered CDR3 bases are TGTGCCAGTAGTCCGTCGGGGTGGTATGGGGCCAACGTC.

This clone appeared many times. From the germline J gene comes the end of the CDR3, since the read stops 3 residues before it. The chain carries TRBV5-1 and TRBJ2-3; TRBD2 is a possible D gene (6 bases). Trimming shortened V by 6 bases and J by 6 bases, and 17 bases separated the two germline ends. The CDR3 contains 14 residues. Per germline, CDR1 SGHRS and CDR2 YFSETQ. CDR3 loop: CASKRVAVSDTQYF. CDR3 bases read: TGCGCCAGCAAGCGGGTGGCAGTTTCGGATACG.

This clone was picked up many times. The sequenced fragment ends 3 residues before the CDR3 boundary, so the rest is inferred from the germline J gene. The chain joins TRBV11-2 to TRBJ2-5, with TRBD1 identical over 8 bases. V lost 6 bases, J lost 2 bases, and 5 bases stayed unmatched. Germline CDR1 SGHAT, CDR2 FQNNGV. The CDR3 loop spans 14 amino acids. The sequenced CDR3 bases are TGTGCCAGCAGTCCCGGACAGGGACAAGAGACC. This sequence encodes CASSPGQGQET. The whole CDR3 region reads CASSPGQGQETQYF.

This clone has at least ten counts. This chain's CDR3 is CASSQAGTGTDTQYF. Incomplete CDR3 DNA: TGTGCCAGCAGCCAAGCGGGGACTGGCACAGATACG. The chain carries TRBV4-2 and TRBJ2-3; D may be TRBD2 (6 bases). Coverage ceases 3 residues before the CDR3 finishes, and the germline J gene fills in the end. Trimming took 1 base from V and 1 from J, leaving 9 bases between them. Germline lookup yields CDR1 LGHNA and CDR2 YNFKEQ. CDR3 length equals 15 residues.

This clone was counted many times. The observed sequence ends 3 residues before the CDR3 terminus, with the missing tail filled in from the germline J gene. This rearrangement joins TRBV5-1 to TRBJ1-2, with D perhaps TRBD1 (5 bases). Germline V CDR1 and CDR2: SGHRS, YFSETQ. Between the trimmed V and J ends, which lost 4 bases and 3 bases, there was a span of 13 bases. CDR3 length: 14 amino acids. Partial CDR3 DNA: TGCGCCAGCAGCGTGGGACCTCAGGACTATGGC. Translating gives CASSVGPQDYG. In full, the CDR3 reads CASSVGPQDYGYTF.

This clone has a count of ten or more. CDR3 sequence reads: CASSLGGQNTGELFF. CDR3 DNA, as far as it was read: TGCGCCAGCAGCTTGGGGGGACAGAACACCGGGGAG. J is TRBJ2-2 and V is TRBV5-1; TRBD1 might be the D (6 bases). The read ends 3 residues early relative to the CDR3; the germline J gene fills the gap. The ends were cut back, 0 bases at V and 1 base at J, with 7 bases in the middle. The CDR3 loop spans 15 amino acids. Germline assignment: CDR1 SGHRS and CDR2 YFSETQ.

In this sample, this clone turned up a few times. Mismatch with germline at one junction end may stem from a read error. The covered CDR3 bases are TGTTCCAGCACCCTACTAGCGGCCTACGAG. This gives the protein CSSTLLAAYE. The CDR3, in full, reads CSSTLLAAYEQYF. This chain uses TRBV7-9 with TRBJ2-7, with 8 bases matching TRBD2. The missing CDR3 end, 3 residues past where the read stops, is filled in from the germline J gene. This CDR3 contains 13 residues. The germline CDR1 and CDR2 sequences are SEHNR and FQNEAQ (reference sequence). Full variable domain (outside the CDR3, taken from reference TRBV7-9 and TRBJ2-7): DTGVSQNPRHKITKRGQNVTFRCDPISEHNRLYWYRQTLGQGPEFLTYFQNEAQLEKSRLLSDRFSAERPKGSFSTLEIQRTEQGDSAMYLCSSTLLAAYEQYFGPGTRLTVT.

This clone has at least ten counts. The CDR3 extends 3 residues past the end of the read, so its final part is completed from the germline J gene. The J gene is TRBJ2-4, the V gene TRBV2; 12 bases match TRBD2. Losses at the gene ends were 3 bases for V and 7 bases for J; bases not matched to a gene: 4. The CDR3 has 15 amino acids. Germline CDR1 SNHLY, CDR2 FYNNEI. This CDR3 reads CASSDRLAGENIQYF. CDR3 bases read: TGTGCCAGCAGTGACCGACTAGCGGGAGAGAACATT.

This clone appeared many times. The observed sequence ends 3 residues before the CDR3 terminus, with the missing tail filled in from the germline J gene. The chain carries TRBV6-4 and TRBJ2-1; 12 bases are shared with TRBD2. The CDR3 totals 14 residues. J gave up 6 bases and V 5 bases, and 2 bases lay outside the gene matches. Germline lookup yields CDR1 MRHNA and CDR2 SNTAGT. The sequenced CDR3 bases are TGTGCCAGCAGTCCGACTAGCGGGGGCAATGAG. Translated, it gives CASSPTSGGNE. The whole CDR3 region reads CASSPTSGGNEQFF.

This clone was observed many times. The read finishes 3 residues shy of the CDR3 end, and the germline J gene is used to complete it. This rearrangement joins TRBV9 to TRBJ1-1; D is unclear. Per the germline V gene, CDR1 is SGDLS and CDR2 is YYNGEE. The CDR3 sequence is 13 residues long. CDR3 in amino acids: CASSVEEGLEAFF. Partial CDR3 DNA: TGTGCCAGCAGCGTAGAGGAGGGCCTAGAA.

This clone was found many times. The sequenced fragment ends 3 residues before the CDR3 boundary, so the rest is inferred from the germline J gene. The chain carries TRBV20-1 and TRBJ2-3; D unclear. The CDR3 totals 11 residues. Germline V gene sequence: CDR1 DFQATT, CDR2 SNEGSKA (reference sequence). The V and J ends lost 6 bases and 6 bases respectively, with 10 bases between them. CDR3 sequence: CSALPGDTQYF. Incomplete CDR3 DNA: TGCAGTGCACTGCCAGGCGATACG.

This clone was observed at least ten times. Read data end 3 residues before the CDR3 end; the end is taken from the germline J gene. The J gene is TRBJ2-1, the V gene TRBV20-1, with D tentatively TRBD1 or TRBD2 (5 bases each). The germline V gene has CDR1 DFQATT and CDR2 SNEGSKA (reference sequence). The CDR3 has 14 amino acids. Trimming removed 5 bases from V and 4 bases from J, with 15 bases in between. Here the CDR3 reads CSAPEGPRYNEQFF. The sequenced CDR3 bases are TGCAGTGCTCCAGAGGGGCCGAGGTACAATGAG.

In its sample, this clone was seen many times. The observed sequence ends 3 residues before the CDR3 terminus, with the missing tail filled in from the germline J gene. The rearrangement links TRBV10-3 to TRBJ2-1; 11 nucleotides agree with TRBD2. This CDR3 region has 13 residues. Losses at the gene ends were 10 bases for V and 6 bases for J; bases not matched to a gene: 5. The germline gives CDR1 ENHRY, CDR2 SYGVKD. CDR3 sequence: CATGTSGFNEQFF. The covered CDR3 bases are TGTGCCACCGGGACTAGCGGTTTCAATGAG.

This clone was seen ten or more times. The read terminates 3 residues before the CDR3 end, so the remaining end is supplied by the germline J gene. The chain joins TRBV12-5 to TRBJ1-6; D possibly corresponds to TRBD1 (6 bases). CDR3 length equals 17 residues. Trimming removed 0 bases from V and 12 bases from J, with 21 bases in between. The germline V gene has CDR1 LGHNT and CDR2 FRNRAP. CDR3 loop: CASGLVLGGGGMEPLHF. CDR3 DNA (partial): TGTGCTAGTGGTTTGGTATTAGGGGGAGGCGGGATGGAACCC. Full variable domain (outside the CDR3, taken from reference TRBV12-5 and TRBJ1-6): DARVTQTPRHKVTEMGQEVTMRCQPILGHNTVFWYRQTMMQGLELLAYFRNRAPLDDSGMPKDRFSAEMPDATLATLKIQPSEPRDSAVYFCASGLVLGGGGMEPLHFGNGTRLTVT.

This clone was picked up many times. The observed sequence ends 3 residues before the CDR3 terminus, with the missing tail filled in from the germline J gene. The V gene is TRBV5-1, the J gene TRBJ2-2; D is perhaps TRBD1 (7 bases). Germline-derived CDR1 and CDR2 are SGHRS and YFSETQ. CDR3 size: 14 residues. V lost 6 bases and J 3 bases, leaving 12 bases between the germline ends. This CDR3 reads CASNLRGDTGELFF. Partial CDR3 DNA: TGCGCCAGCAACCTCAGGGGGGACACCGGGGAG.

This clone was seen repeatedly, ten times or more. The observed sequence ends 3 residues before the CDR3 terminus, with the missing tail filled in from the germline J gene. V gene TRBV20-1 combines with J gene TRBJ2-3, with D perhaps matching TRBD1 (5 bases). V dropped 3 bases and J dropped 1 base, with 5 bases sitting between them. Germline loops: CDR1 DFQATT, CDR2 SNEGSKA (reference sequence). The CDR3 extends over 12 amino acids. CDR3 region: CSARTGTDTQYF. The CDR3 bases that were read are TGCAGTGCTAGGACAGGCACAGATACG.

This clone has at least ten counts. The CDR3 bases that were read are TGCAGTGCTAGAGACGGGCGGGGGGGCCGTAATGAG. It specifies CSARDGRGGRNE. The full CDR3 protein is CSARDGRGGRNEQFF. The rearrangement joins TRBV20-1 to TRBJ2-1; 9 bases line up with TRBD2. The observed sequence ends 3 residues before the CDR3 terminus, with the missing tail filled in from the germline J gene. Germline V CDR1 and CDR2: DFQATT, SNEGSKA (reference sequence). Losses at the gene ends were 0 bases for V and 7 bases for J; bases not matched to a gene: 7. This CDR3 is 15 amino acids long.

A word on this clone: The sequenced fragment ends 3 residues before the CDR3 boundary, so the rest is inferred from the germline J gene. The chain employs TRBV7-8 and TRBJ1-1; 7 bases agree with TRBD1. The CDR3 is 13 amino acids. Germline lookup yields CDR1 SGHVS and CDR2 FQNEAQ. The CDR3 here is CASSLAGGGEAFF. The CDR3 DNA, read in part, is TGTGCCAGCAGCTTAGCAGGGGGCGGAGAG.

This clone was counted many times. The CDR3 end lies 3 residues beyond the end of the read and is filled in from the germline J gene. This chain uses TRBV30 with TRBJ2-3, with 9 bases lining up with TRBD1. J gave up 4 bases and V 4 bases, and 15 bases lay outside the gene matches. This CDR3 contains 17 residues. The germline V gene encodes CDR1 GTSNPN and CDR2 SVGIG (reference sequence). Incomplete CDR3 DNA: TGTGCCTGGACTACTCAACTCGGGACAGGGTCCGCAGATACG. Amino acids: CAWTTQLGTGSADT. The whole CDR3 reads CAWTTQLGTGSADTQYF. Together with reference TRBV30 and TRBJ2-3, the CDR3 gives the full variable domain: SQTIHQWPATLVQPVGSPLSLECTVEGTSNPNLYWYRQAAGRGLQLLFYSVGIGQISSEVPQNLSASRPQDRQFILSSKKLLLSDSGFYLCAWTTQLGTGSADTQYFGPGTRLTVL.

This clone was seen a few times. Coverage ceases 3 residues before the CDR3 finishes, and the germline J gene fills in the end. This chain links TRBV7-2 with TRBJ1-5, with no clear D. Germline V lookup: CDR1 SGHTA, CDR2 FQGNSA. The V end lost 2 bases, the J end lost 0 bases, and 5 bases lay between the germline ends. The CDR3 is made up of 14 amino acids. CDR3 bases read: TGTGCCAGCAGCTTAATTAGTAGCAATCAGCCC. This codes for CASSLISSNQP. The complete CDR3 sequence is CASSLISSNQPQHF.

This clone was picked up many times. Mismatch with germline at one junction end may stem from a read error. The DNA ends 3 residues before the CDR3 does, and the rest of the CDR3 is filled in from the germline J gene. The chain combines TRBV12-3 or TRBV12-4 with TRBJ2-7, with D possibly being TRBD2 (6 bases). This CDR3 is 15 amino acids long. CDR3 bases read: TGTGCCAGCAGTTCCACCCCTAGGGACTCCCACGAG. Protein sequence: CASSSTPRDSHE. The CDR3 in its entirety is CASSSTPRDSHEQYF.

The sample holds many counts of this clone. The sequence runs out 3 residues before the end of the CDR3; the remainder is reconstructed from the germline J gene. The chain couples TRBV19 to TRBJ2-2; no firm D call. The germline V gene encodes CDR1 LNHDA and CDR2 SQIVND (reference sequence). This CDR3 has 12 amino acids. With 7 bases removed from V and 6 bases from J, the gap between germline ends came to 9 bases. CDR3 region: CASIGQAGELFF. The sequenced part of the CDR3 DNA is TGTGCCAGTATAGGGCAGGCCGGGGAG.